The T cell receptor (beta chain) described here comes from a study of shared clonotypes between healthy human individuals. CD45RO-negative CD8 cells positively selected for CCR7 made up the naive population, which excluded terminally differentiated effector memory CD45RA+ cells. This clone came up once. Sequencing was at deep level. Generated by immunoSEQ multiplex PCR, the TCRdb table keeps only in-frame clones and is missing some. The sample lists hundreds of thousands of clones; over 90% were seen once. The CDR3 consists of 13 residues. V trimming: 1 base; J trimming: 5 bases; junction bases outside the gene matches: 2. CDR1 LNHDA and CDR2 SQIVND come from the germline V gene (reference sequence).

The J gene is TRBJ2-7, the V gene TRBV19, with TRBD2 identical over 7 bases. This sequence originates from a man aged 30-40 years in good health. The sample comprised naive CD8+ T cells sorted from blood. The DNA of the CDR3 is TGTGCCAGTAGTATAGTTAGCGGGCACGAGCAGTACTTC. Residues: CASSIVSGHEQYF.